The 18 T cell receptor beta chains presented below share a single source sample, sequenced in a study of vaccination effects on CD4 cells after COVID-19. Method: immunoSEQ multiplex PCR; TCRdb's copy keeps in-frame clones and lacks some. The profile shows tens of thousands of clones, 60% to 75% of them singletons. Using viral peptide pools, the ViraFEST assay grew out antigen-specific CD4+ T cells prior to sequencing. CD4+ T cells were isolated after nine to ten days of culture. Vaccine recipients lacked prior SARS-CoV-2 infection and had negative nucleocapsid antibodies. These TCRs are of unknown antigen specificity. The source was CD4+ T cells from PBMCs cultured with HCoV-NL63 spike peptides, collected before COVID-19 vaccination. These receptor sequences come from a human donor who received a COVID-19 vaccine.

Only a few counts were recorded for this clone. V and J are TRBV5-1 and TRBJ1-4; D remains ambiguous. Germline lookup yields CDR1 SGHRS and CDR2 YFSETQ. The CDR3 has 14 residues. V was pared by 4 bases and J by 4 bases, with 11 bases between. The CDR3 DNA sequence: TGCGCCAGCAGCCCCATCCCGGTTAATGAAAAACTGTTTTTT. Amino acid sequence: CASSPIPVNEKLFF.

J is TRBJ2-5 and V is TRBV4-1, with D perhaps matching TRBD2 (6 bases). The CDR3 sequence is 15 residues long. V was clipped by 3 bases and J by 1 base, with 12 bases between them. CDR1 and CDR2 (germline): MGHRA, YSYEKL. In DNA, the CDR3 is TGCGCCAGCAGCCACATGTGGGACTTCCAAGAGACCCAGTACTTC. Translating it yields CASSHMWDFQETQYF.

The J gene is TRBJ2-1, the V gene TRBV19; TRBD2 matches at 9 bases. J was trimmed by 6 bases and V by 4 bases; bases with no gene match: 10. This CDR3 region has 16 residues. Germline-derived CDR1 and CDR2 are LNHDA and SQIVND (reference sequence). The CDR3, as DNA: TGTGCCAGTAGTACGAGCGGGACTAGCAATAGCAATGAGCAGTTCTTC. Its translation is CASSTSGTSNSNEQFF.

This clone turned up a few times. The chain links TRBV24-1 to TRBJ2-2; no definite D call. Germline CDR1 reads KGHDR; CDR2 reads SFDVKD. The CDR3 has 13 amino acids. V lost 5 bases and J 6 bases, leaving 9 bases between the germline ends. CDR3: CATSGWVAGELFF. The CDR3 nucleotides read TGTGCCACCAGTGGTTGGGTCGCCGGGGAGCTGTTTTTT.

V and J are TRBV5-4 and TRBJ2-1, with TRBD2 matching over 13 bases. Trimming removed 3 bases from V and 4 bases from J; junction bases left unmatched: 4. Germline loops: CDR1 SGHNT, CDR2 YYREEE (reference sequence). CDR3 size: 16 residues. The CDR3 bases are TGTGCCAGCAGCTCTAGGACTAGCGGGGGTTACAATGAGCAGTTCTTC. Its translation is CASSSRTSGGYNEQFF.

This sequence joins TRBV14 and TRBJ2-3; the match to TRBD2 covers 9 bases. Germline CDR1 reads SGHDN; CDR2 reads FVKESK. Trimming removed 4 bases from V and 1 base from J; junction bases left unmatched: 12. This CDR3 spans 18 amino acids. CDR3 nucleotides: TGTGCCAGCAGCCGCCCGGGACTAGCTGGGGCCGGCACAGATACGCAGTATTTT. Protein: CASSRPGLAGAGTDTQYF. The full variable domain, in which reference TRBV14 and TRBJ2-3 provide the parts outside the CDR3, is EAGVTQFPSHSVIEKGQTVTLRCDPISGHDNLYWYRRVMGKEIKFLLHFVKESKQDESGMPNNRFLAERTGGTYSTLKVQPAELEDSGVYFCASSRPGLAGAGTDTQYFGPGTRLTVL.

V gene TRBV18 combines with J gene TRBJ2-5; D is perhaps TRBD1 (6 bases). In germline, CDR1 is KGHSH, CDR2 LQKENI. V lost 8 bases and J lost 2, with 12 bases in between. There are 13 residues in the CDR3. The CDR3 sequence is CASNPQGQETQYF. CDR3 nucleotides: TGTGCCAGCAACCCACAGGGTCAAGAGACCCAGTACTTC.

This clone was counted a few times. This rearrangement joins TRBV3-1 (or the pseudogene TRBV3-2) to TRBJ1-2; a possible D gene is TRBD1 (6 bases). Germline loops: CDR1 LGHDT, CDR2 YNNKEL (reference sequence). CDR3 length: 12 residues. V lost 1 base to trimming and J lost 10 bases, with 10 bases between them. The CDR3 region has the DNA TGTGCCAGCAGCCAAGCCCAGGGGAACTACACCTTC. This translates into CASSQAQGNYTF.

For the CDR3, the DNA is TGTGCCAGCAGCTTTTCGGGGGGGGCTAAAAACATTCAGTACTTC. Its translation is CASSFSGGAKNIQYF. The V gene is TRBV5-6, the J gene TRBJ2-4, with 8 bases matching TRBD2. Germline V lookup: CDR1 SGHDT, CDR2 YYEEEE. The CDR3 loop spans 15 amino acids. The V gene end was trimmed by 2 bases and the J gene end by 4 bases; junction bases not matched to a gene: 5.

The chain links TRBV30 to TRBJ2-3; D not certain. The CDR3 extends over 13 amino acids. V was cut by 0 bases and J by 0 bases, with 4 bases left in between. Germline-derived CDR1 and CDR2 are GTSNPN and SVGIG (reference sequence). CDR3 amino acids: CAWSVSSTDTQYF. In DNA form, the CDR3 reads TGTGCCTGGAGTGTGTCTAGCACAGATACGCAGTATTTT.

The chain links TRBV7-8 to TRBJ1-5, with TRBD1 matching over 10 bases. This CDR3 is built from 14 residues. V lost 8 bases, J lost 7 bases, and 8 bases stayed unmatched. The germline V gene encodes CDR1 SGHVS and CDR2 FQNEAQ. DNA of the CDR3: TGTGCCAGCTTATCCGGGACAGGGGACCAGCCCCAGCATTTT. Translated: CASLSGTGDQPQHF.

This clone has more than one count but fewer than ten. The gene calls are TRBV5-4 and TRBJ1-2; 10 bases line up with TRBD1. This CDR3 is built from 14 residues. The germline V gene has CDR1 SGHNT and CDR2 YYREEE (reference sequence). The V gene end was trimmed by 5 bases and the J gene end by 5 bases; junction bases not matched to a gene: 6. CDR3 amino acids: CASRRDRGEYGYTF. The CDR3 DNA reads as TGTGCCAGCAGGAGGGACAGGGGTGAATATGGCTACACCTTC. The full variable domain, in which reference TRBV5-4 and TRBJ1-2 provide the parts outside the CDR3, is ETGVTQSPTHLIKTRGQQVTLRCSSQSGHNTVSWYQQALGQGPQFIFQYYREEENGRGNFPPRFSGLQFPNYSSELNVNALELDDSALYLCASRRDRGEYGYTFGSGTRLTVV.

V usage is TRBV7-2 and J usage is TRBJ1-1; D gene uncertain. V was pared by 2 bases and J by 0 bases, with 16 bases between. Germline V gene sequence: CDR1 SGHTA, CDR2 FQGNSA. The CDR3 covers 17 residues. CDR3 sequence reads: CASSLTSGGDMNTEAFF. CDR3 nucleotide sequence: TGTGCCAGCAGCTTAACTTCGGGAGGAGATATGAACACTGAAGCTTTCTTT.

This chain joins TRBV24-1 and TRBJ1-5; 8 bases align to TRBD1. The V segment lost 7 bases and the J segment 0 bases; nucleotides outside the gene matches: 7. The V gene's germline CDR1 is KGHDR and CDR2 SFDVKD. The CDR3 consists of 16 residues. This chain's CDR3 is CATSDDRGFSNQPQHF. The DNA for the CDR3 is TGTGCCACCAGCGACGACAGGGGATTTAGCAATCAGCCCCAGCATTTT.

The chain recombines TRBV29-1 with TRBJ2-5; 12 nucleotides agree with TRBD2. The ends lost 3 bases at V and 5 bases at J; junction bases unmatched: 7. The germline CDR1 and CDR2 sequences are SQVTM and ANQGSEA. This CDR3 has 15 residues. CDR3 region: CSVDPLAGGFETQYF. The CDR3 DNA is TGCAGCGTTGATCCACTAGCGGGGGGATTCGAGACCCAGTACTTC.

V gene TRBV24-1 combines with J gene TRBJ2-2; TRBD2 is a possible D gene (6 bases). Trimming pared 1 base from V and 4 bases from J, leaving 15 bases between. The CDR3 covers 17 residues. Per the germline V gene, CDR1 is KGHDR and CDR2 is SFDVKD. CDR3 sequence reads: CATSDLGSGSSTGELFF. As DNA, the CDR3 is TGTGCCACCAGTGATTTAGGTAGCGGATCCTCCACCGGGGAGCTGTTTTTT.

This sequence joins TRBV7-3 and TRBJ1-2, with a tentative D call TRBD1 (6 bases). Germline lookup yields CDR1 SGHTA and CDR2 FQGTGA. CDR3 length: 15 residues. Trimming stripped 5 bases from V and 8 bases from J, with 21 bases between. The CDR3, as DNA: TGTGCCAGCAGCGCGAACGGCGGGGGGCGAGGGGGCTACACCTTC. It is translated as CASSANGGGRGGYTF.

This clone was recorded a few times. This sequence joins TRBV12-3 or TRBV12-4 and TRBJ1-2; TRBD1 agrees at 11 bases. The junction had 6 bases not matched to a gene; V was cut back by 7 bases and J by 8 bases. The CDR3 has 13 amino acids. CDR3 region: CASTPGQGAGYTF. The CDR3 DNA reads as TGTGCCAGCACCCCCGGACAGGGGGCAGGCTACACCTTC.